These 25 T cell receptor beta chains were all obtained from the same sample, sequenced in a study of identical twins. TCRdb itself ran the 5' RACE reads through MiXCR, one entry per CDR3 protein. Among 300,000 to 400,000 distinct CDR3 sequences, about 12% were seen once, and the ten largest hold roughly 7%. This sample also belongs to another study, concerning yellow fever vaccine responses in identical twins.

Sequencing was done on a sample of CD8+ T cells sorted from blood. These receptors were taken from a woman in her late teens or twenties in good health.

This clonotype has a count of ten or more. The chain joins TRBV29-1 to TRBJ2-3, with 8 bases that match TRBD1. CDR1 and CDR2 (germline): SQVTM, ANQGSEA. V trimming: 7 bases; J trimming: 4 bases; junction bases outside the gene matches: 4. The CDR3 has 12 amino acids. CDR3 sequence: CSEGQGSDTQYF. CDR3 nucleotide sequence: TGCAGCGAAGGACAGGGTTCAGATACGCAGTATTTT.

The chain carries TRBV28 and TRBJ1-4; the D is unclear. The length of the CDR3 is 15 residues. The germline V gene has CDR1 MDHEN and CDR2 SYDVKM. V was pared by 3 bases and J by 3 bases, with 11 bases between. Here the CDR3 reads CASSFPMEANEKLFF. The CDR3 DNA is TGTGCCAGCAGTTTCCCGATGGAGGCTAATGAAAAACTGTTTTTT. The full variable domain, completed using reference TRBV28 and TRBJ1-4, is DVKVTQSSRYLVKRTGEKVFLECVQDMDHENMFWYRQDPGLGLRLIYFSYDVKMKEKGDIPEGYSVSREKKERFSLILESASTNQTSMYLCASSFPMEANEKLFFGSGTQLSVL.

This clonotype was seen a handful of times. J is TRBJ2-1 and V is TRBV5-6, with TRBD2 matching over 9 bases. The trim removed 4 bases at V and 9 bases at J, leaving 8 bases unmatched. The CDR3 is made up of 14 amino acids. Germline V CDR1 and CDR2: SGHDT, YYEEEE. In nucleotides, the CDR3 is TGTGCCAGCAGCGAGGGACTAGCTGGGGGTGAGCAGTTCTTC. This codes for CASSEGLAGGEQFF.

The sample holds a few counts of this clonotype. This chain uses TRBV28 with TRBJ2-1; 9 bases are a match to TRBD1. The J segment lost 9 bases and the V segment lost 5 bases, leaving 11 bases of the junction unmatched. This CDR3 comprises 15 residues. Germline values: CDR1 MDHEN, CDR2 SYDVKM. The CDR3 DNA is TGTGCCAGCAGTGCCTCCGGGACAGGGAGGACTGAGCAGTTCTTC. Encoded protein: CASSASGTGRTEQFF. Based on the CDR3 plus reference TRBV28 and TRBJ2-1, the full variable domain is DVKVTQSSRYLVKRTGEKVFLECVQDMDHENMFWYRQDPGLGLRLIYFSYDVKMKEKGDIPEGYSVSREKKERFSLILESASTNQTSMYLCASSASGTGRTEQFFGPGTRLTVL.

For the CDR3, the DNA is TGTGCCAGCAGCTTAGGGACGGACTATGGCTACACCTTC. It specifies CASSLGTDYGYTF. The chain carries TRBV7-9 and TRBJ1-2; no reliable D call. Germline values: CDR1 SEHNR, CDR2 FQNEAQ (reference sequence). Trimming took 1 base from V and 3 from J, leaving 6 bases between them. This CDR3 region has 13 residues.

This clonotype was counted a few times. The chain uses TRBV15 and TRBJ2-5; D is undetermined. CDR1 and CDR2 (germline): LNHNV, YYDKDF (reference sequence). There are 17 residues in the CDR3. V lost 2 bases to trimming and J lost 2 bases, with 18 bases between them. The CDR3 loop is CATSRFSTVPGQETQYF. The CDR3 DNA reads TGTGCCACCAGCAGATTCTCCACCGTACCTGGGCAAGAGACCCAGTACTTC.

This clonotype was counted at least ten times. CDR3 in DNA: TGCAGTGCTAGAGCCGAGCGGGAGCCCCACGAGCAGTACTTC. Its translation is CSARAEREPHEQYF. The chain recombines TRBV20-1 with TRBJ2-7; 8 bases are a match to TRBD2. V trimming: 1 base; J trimming: 5 bases; junction bases outside the gene matches: 7. Germline CDR1 is DFQATT and CDR2 is SNEGSKA (reference sequence). The CDR3 covers 14 residues.

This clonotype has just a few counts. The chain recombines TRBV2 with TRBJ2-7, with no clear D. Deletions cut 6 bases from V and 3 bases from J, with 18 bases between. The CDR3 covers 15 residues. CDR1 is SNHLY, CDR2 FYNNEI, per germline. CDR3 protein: CASSEEHRSNYEQYF. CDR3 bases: TGTGCCAGCAGCGAGGAACACAGATCGAACTACGAGCAGTACTTC.

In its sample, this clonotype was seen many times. CDR3 bases: TGTGCCAGCAGCCCAGGAGGGTCCTCCTACAATGAGCAGTTCTTC. Its translation: CASSPGGSSYNEQFF. This rearrangement joins TRBV7-9 to TRBJ2-1; a weak D match, TRBD2 (6 bases). The CDR3 is made up of 15 amino acids. Germline loops: CDR1 SEHNR, CDR2 FQNEAQ (reference sequence). Trimming stripped 5 bases from V and 0 bases from J, with 11 bases between.

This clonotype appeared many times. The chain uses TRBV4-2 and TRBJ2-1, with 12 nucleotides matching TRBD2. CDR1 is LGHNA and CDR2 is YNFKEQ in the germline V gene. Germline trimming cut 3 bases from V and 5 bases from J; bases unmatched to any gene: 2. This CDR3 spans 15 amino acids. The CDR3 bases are TGTGCCAGCAGCCATACTAGCGGGGGGAACAATGAGCAGTTCTTC. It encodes CASSHTSGGNNEQFF.

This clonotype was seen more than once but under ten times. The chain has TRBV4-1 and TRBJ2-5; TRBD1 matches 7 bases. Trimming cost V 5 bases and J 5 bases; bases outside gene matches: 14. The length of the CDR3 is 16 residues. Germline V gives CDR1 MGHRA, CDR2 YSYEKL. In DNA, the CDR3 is TGCGCCAGCAGCAGGACAGGCATCGTTGAGTCGGAGACCCAGTACTTC. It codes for CASSRTGIVESETQYF.

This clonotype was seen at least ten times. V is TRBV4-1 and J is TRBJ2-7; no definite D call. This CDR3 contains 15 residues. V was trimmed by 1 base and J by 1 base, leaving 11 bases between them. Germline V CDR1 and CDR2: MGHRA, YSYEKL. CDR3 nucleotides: TGCGCCAGCAGCCAAGTTGTCGGTGCGTCCTACGAGCAGTACTTC. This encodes CASSQVVGASYEQYF.

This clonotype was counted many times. The CDR3 is CASSLELSYEQYV. The CDR3 bases are TGTGCCAGCAGTTTAGAACTTTCCTACGAGCAGTACGTC. The chain combines TRBV28 with TRBJ2-7, with unresolved D. This CDR3 contains 13 residues. Per germline, CDR1 MDHEN and CDR2 SYDVKM. Deletions cut 2 bases from V and 1 base from J, with 6 bases between.

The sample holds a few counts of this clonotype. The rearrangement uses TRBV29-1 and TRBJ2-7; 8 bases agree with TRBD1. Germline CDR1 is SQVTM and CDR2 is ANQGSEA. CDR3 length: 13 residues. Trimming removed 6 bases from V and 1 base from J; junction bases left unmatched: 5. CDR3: CSVRTGRSYEQYF. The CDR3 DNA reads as TGCAGCGTCCGGACAGGGCGATCCTACGAGCAGTACTTC.

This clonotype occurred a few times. CDR3: CASSRTGISNQPQHF. The CDR3, as DNA: TGTGCCAGCAGCAGGACAGGGATTAGCAATCAGCCCCAGCATTTT. The rearrangement joins TRBV6-1 to TRBJ1-5; TRBD1 aligns across 8 bases. The germline CDR1 and CDR2 sequences are MNHNS and SASEGT. The CDR3 runs 15 residues. Trimming at V came to 6 bases and at J to 0 bases, leaving 4 bases not matched to a gene.

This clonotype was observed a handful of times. CDR3 sequence reads: CASSTTTGVITDTQYF. The CDR3 DNA sequence: TGTGCCAGCAGCACGACGACAGGGGTCATTACAGATACGCAGTATTTT. V and J are TRBV3-1 and TRBJ2-3; 8 nucleotides agree with TRBD1. This CDR3 region has 16 residues. Germline CDR1 LGHDT, CDR2 YNNKEL (reference sequence). The junction had 10 bases not matched to a gene; V was cut back by 5 bases and J by 3 bases.

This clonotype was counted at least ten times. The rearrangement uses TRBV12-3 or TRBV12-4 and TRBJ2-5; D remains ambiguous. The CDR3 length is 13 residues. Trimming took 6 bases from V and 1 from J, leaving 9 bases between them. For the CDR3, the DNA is TGTGCCAGCAGCCCCTTGGCCCAAGAGACCCAGTACTTC. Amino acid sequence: CASSPLAQETQYF.

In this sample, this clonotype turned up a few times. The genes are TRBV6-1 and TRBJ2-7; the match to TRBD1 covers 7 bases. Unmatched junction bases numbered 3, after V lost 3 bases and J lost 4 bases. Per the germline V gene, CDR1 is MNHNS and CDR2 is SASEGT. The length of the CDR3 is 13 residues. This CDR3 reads CASSETGLYEQYV. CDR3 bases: TGTGCCAGCAGTGAGACAGGGTTGTACGAGCAGTACGTC.

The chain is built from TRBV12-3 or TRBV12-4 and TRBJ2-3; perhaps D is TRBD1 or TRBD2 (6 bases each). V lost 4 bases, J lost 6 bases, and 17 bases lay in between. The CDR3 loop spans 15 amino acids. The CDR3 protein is CASSYLVGGGDTQYF. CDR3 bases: TGTGCCAGCAGTTACTTAGTAGGAGGGGGGGATACGCAGTATTTT.

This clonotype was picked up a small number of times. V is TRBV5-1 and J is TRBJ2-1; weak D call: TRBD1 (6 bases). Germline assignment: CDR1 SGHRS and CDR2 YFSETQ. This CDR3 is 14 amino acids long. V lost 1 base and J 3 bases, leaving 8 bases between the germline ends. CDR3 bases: TGCGCCAGCAGCTTGAGGACAGTCTACAATGAGCAGTTCTTC. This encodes CASSLRTVYNEQFF. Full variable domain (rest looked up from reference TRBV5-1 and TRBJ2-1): KAGVTQTPRYLIKTRGQQVTLSCSPISGHRSVSWYQQTPGQGLQFLFEYFSETQRNKGNFPGRFSGRQFSNSRSEMNVSTLELGDSALYLCASSLRTVYNEQFFGPGTRLTVL.

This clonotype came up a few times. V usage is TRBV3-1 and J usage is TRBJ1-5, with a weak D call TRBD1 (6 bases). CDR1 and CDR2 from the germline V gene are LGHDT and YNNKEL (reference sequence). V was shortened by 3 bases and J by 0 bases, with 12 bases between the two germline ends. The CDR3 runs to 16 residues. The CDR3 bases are TGTGCCAGCAGCCAGACAGGATTCAATAGCAATCAGCCCCAGCATTTT. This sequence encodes CASSQTGFNSNQPQHF.

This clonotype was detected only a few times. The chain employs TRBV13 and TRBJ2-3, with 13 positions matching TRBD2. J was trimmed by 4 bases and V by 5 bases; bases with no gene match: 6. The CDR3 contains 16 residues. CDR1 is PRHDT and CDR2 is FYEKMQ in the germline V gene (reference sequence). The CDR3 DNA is TGTGCCAGCAGCGGACGGACTAGCGGGAGCGCAGATACGCAGTATTTT. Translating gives CASSGRTSGSADTQYF.

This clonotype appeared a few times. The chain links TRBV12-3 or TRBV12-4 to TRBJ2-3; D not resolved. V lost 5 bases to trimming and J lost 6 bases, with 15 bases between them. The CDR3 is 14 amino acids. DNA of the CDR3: TGTGCCAGCAGTGGGCTCTACACACAGGATACGCAGTATTTT. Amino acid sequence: CASSGLYTQDTQYF.

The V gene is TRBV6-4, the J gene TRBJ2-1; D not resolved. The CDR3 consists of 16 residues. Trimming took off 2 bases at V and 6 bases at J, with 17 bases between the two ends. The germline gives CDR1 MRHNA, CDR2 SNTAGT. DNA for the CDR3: TGTGCCAGCAGTGACGGCCTAGGAAAAGGAGTCAATGAGCAGTTCTTC. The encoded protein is CASSDGLGKGVNEQFF.

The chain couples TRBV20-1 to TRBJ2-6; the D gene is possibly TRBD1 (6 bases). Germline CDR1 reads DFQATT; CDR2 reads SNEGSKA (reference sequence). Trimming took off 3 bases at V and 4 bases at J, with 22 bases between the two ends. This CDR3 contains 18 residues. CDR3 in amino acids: CSARLQGLPPFGANVLTF. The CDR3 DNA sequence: TGCAGTGCTAGGTTACAGGGTTTGCCCCCTTTCGGGGCCAACGTCCTGACTTTC.